This T cell receptor beta chain was identified in a study of blood T cell repertoires in COVID-19 (dated by TCRdb to the early 2020s). Some background on the complete study: The collaborator samples originated in the United States, Italy and Spain and spanned the acute and convalescent phases of COVID-19. Nearly every sample came with metadata listing a de-identified subject ID, COVID-19 status, age in years and sex. The samples were drawn from two sources: the first 160 participants of the ongoing ImmuneRACE study, and 950 to 1,500 subjects contributed by 6 global collaborators. Subjects who had been exposed to COVID-19, were actively infected with it, or had recovered from it provided the deeply sampled blood TCRbeta repertoires that made up the dataset. The repertoires were released in a freely available public database meant as a resource for research on the immune response to SARS-CoV-2. Where HLA class I and class II types were available, the types were taken from metadata supplied by the sample provider, not from assay-based typing. The prospective study material was composed of cDNA or gDNA derived from T cells, B-cell-depleted T cells, or PBMCs.

Overall study outcomes, separate from this receptor: Clinical and demographic metadata were provided uncurated, with the amount varying by source and participant.

This clone appeared a few times. It lacks a known antigen. Base qualities were left out, and no much larger clone turns up one base away. Whole blood was collected in K2EDTA tubes by collaborating institutions according to the institutions' own protocols. For TCRbeta analysis, collaborator samples were shipped as frozen whole blood, as isolated PBMCs, or as DNA extracted from either sample type. TCRbeta CDR3 regions were amplified from genomic DNA using the immunoSEQ Assay, a bias-controlled multiplex PCR. The original pipeline was this. The number of nucleated cells in each sample was estimated from the amplification of reference gene primers within the assay. To quantify the absolute abundance of each unique TCRbeta CDR3 rearrangement, sequence reads were collapsed and filtered. Productive Simpson clonality was computed per sample as the square root of Simpson's diversity index over productive rearrangements. TCRdb took over this immuneACCESS table, retaining in-frame rearrangements with V and J assigned. Such tables are incomplete; in checked studies, under half of the missing clones stem from an unresolved V gene, and the remainder is unexplained. Clone size and V and J calls were adopted from that table, with D and trimming inferred from the DNA. This sample gives 150,000 or so clones in total; about four fifths of them show up just once. The ten largest clonotypes hold 25% to 35% of the sample.

Deletion took 4 bases off V and 1 base off J, with a span of 13 bases between the germline ends. Reading the germline V gene gives CDR1 MNHEY and CDR2 SVGAGI. The CDR3, from cysteine to phenylalanine, totals 15 residues. CDR3 DNA only is kept here, 45 bases in frame from base 1. This receptor chain uses TRBV6-5 and TRBJ1-1; the D segment cannot be called with confidence. This clonotype was obtained from a woman aged 55-70 years with acute or convalescent COVID-19. Input material: peripheral blood. The DNA sequence is as follows: TGTGCCAGCAGTTCCACGGAAGCTAGGAACACTGAAGCTTTCTTT. Translated, this is CASSSTEARNTEAFF.